This T cell receptor (beta chain) was profiled in a study of blood T cell repertoires in COVID-19. On the study more broadly: Spain, Italy and the United States supplied samples that represented acute and convalescent COVID-19. T cells, B-cell-depleted T cells, or PBMCs supplied cDNA or gDNA.

Produced via immunoSEQ multiplex PCR; TCRdb's table is partial and in-frame only. The repertoire holds 210,000 or so clones, with 65% to 90% as singletons. This CDR3 has 13 amino acids. V was cut by 6 bases and J by 5 bases, with 11 bases left in between. Germline V CDR1 and CDR2: ENHRY, SYGVKD. The sample consisted of peripheral blood. The sequence came from a man in his forties or fifties with acute or convalescent COVID-19. The chain has TRBV10-3 and TRBJ2-1; unclear D gene. The CDR3 here is CAIRQNPNNEQFF. Here the CDR3 DNA reads TGTGCCATCAGACAGAACCCGAACAATGAGCAGTTCTTC.